The 20 T cell receptor beta chains in this list originate from one sample, sequenced in a study of control samples from healthy donors and cancer patients. Repertoires were generated with immunoSEQ multiplex PCR, while TCRdb's copy carries only in-frame clones and drops some. The repertoire includes under 200,000 clones, 80% to 95% of them detected once, and roughly 3.9% sits in the top ten. Sequencing input: blood. These receptors were collected from a woman in her fifties or sixties in good health.

This clone has just one count. CDR3 DNA sequence: TGTGCCAGCAGCTTAGAGCGGGTCGTCCAAGAGACCCAGTACTTC. The encoded protein is CASSLERVVQETQYF. This sequence joins TRBV7-9 and TRBJ2-5; TRBD2 might be the D (6 bases). CDR3 size: 15 residues. Germline V lookup: CDR1 SEHNR, CDR2 FQNEAQ (reference sequence). Trimming cost V 1 base and J 1 base, with 10 bases left between them. The whole variable domain, remainder taken from reference TRBV7-9 and TRBJ2-5, is DTGVSQNPRHKITKRGQNVTFRCDPISEHNRLYWYRQTLGQGPEFLTYFQNEAQLEKSRLLSDRFSAERPKGSFSTLEIQRTEQGDSAMYLCASSLERVVQETQYFGPGTRLLVL.

This clone was observed once. The gene calls are TRBV18 and TRBJ1-2, with TRBD1 matching 10 bases. Trimming cost V 3 bases and J 0 bases; bases outside gene matches: 10. Germline CDR1 and CDR2: KGHSH and LQKENI. The CDR3 runs to 18 residues. The CDR3 nucleotides are TGTGCCAGCTCACCCTTGGGACAGGGGCAGGGTTCTAACTATGGCTACACCTTC. The encoded protein is CASSPLGQGQGSNYGYTF.

The chain links TRBV3-1 (or the pseudogene TRBV3-2) to TRBJ1-1, with D tentatively TRBD1 (6 bases). V was trimmed by 8 bases and J by 7 bases, leaving 17 bases between them. Germline assignment: CDR1 LGHDT and CDR2 YNNKEL (reference sequence). The CDR3 length is 13 residues. In nucleotides, the CDR3 is TGTGCCAGCGCAACCCAAGGGGGGGTTGAAGCTTTCTTT. It encodes CASATQGGVEAFF.

This sequence joins TRBV5-4 and TRBJ2-1, with 9 bases that match TRBD1. The CDR3 spans 16 residues. Germline lookup yields CDR1 SGHNT and CDR2 YYREEE (reference sequence). The J segment lost 3 bases and the V segment lost 4 bases, leaving 8 bases of the junction unmatched. Written as DNA, the CDR3 is TGTGCCAGCAGCCCCCCGGGACAGGGCTTCTACAATGAGCAGTTCTTC. This codes for CASSPPGQGFYNEQFF.

The J gene is TRBJ1-6, the V gene TRBV18; tentatively, D is TRBD1 (5 bases). The CDR3 sequence is 17 residues long. Trimming cost V 5 bases and J 0 bases, with 14 bases left between them. Germline CDR1 is KGHSH and CDR2 is LQKENI. The CDR3 protein is CASSSQPGLSYNSPLHF. CDR3 in DNA: TGTGCCAGCTCATCACAACCGGGACTCTCCTATAATTCACCCCTCCACTTT. Together with reference TRBV18 and TRBJ1-6, the CDR3 gives the full variable domain: NAGVMQNPRHLVRRRGQEARLRCSPMKGHSHVYWYRQLPEEGLKFMVYLQKENIIDESGMPKERFSAEFPKEGPSILRIQQVVRGDSAAYFCASSSQPGLSYNSPLHFGNGTRLTVT.

The chain joins TRBV28 to TRBJ1-4, with 7 bases lining up with TRBD1. The CDR3 extends over 14 amino acids. The germline gives CDR1 MDHEN, CDR2 SYDVKM. The V segment lost 6 bases and the J segment 8 bases; nucleotides outside the gene matches: 9. DNA for the CDR3: TGTGCCAGCAGCAAGGGGGCGGTCGTAGAAAAACTGTTTTTT. This encodes CASSKGAVVEKLFF.

The chain carries TRBV9 and TRBJ2-3; D is perhaps TRBD1 (6 bases). V was clipped by 4 bases and J by 5 bases, with 17 bases between them. Germline assignment: CDR1 SGDLS and CDR2 YYNGEE. CDR3 size: 15 residues. The CDR3 spells CASSPSVGAQDTQYF. In nucleotides, the CDR3 is TGTGCCAGCAGCCCTTCTGTGGGGGCACAAGATACGCAGTATTTT. Looking up the rest from reference TRBV9 and TRBJ2-3 gives the full variable domain: DSGVTQTPKHLITATGQRVTLRCSPRSGDLSVYWYQQSLDQGLQFLIQYYNGEERAKGNILERFSAQQFPDLHSELNLSSLELGDSALYFCASSPSVGAQDTQYFGPGTRLTVL.

The chain joins TRBV6-2 or TRBV6-3 to TRBJ2-5, with 9 bases identical to TRBD2. V shed 5 bases and J 5 bases; nucleotides not matched to a gene: 6. In germline, CDR1 is MNHEY, CDR2 SVGEGT. The CDR3 length is 14 residues. The CDR3 nucleotides read TGTGCCAGCAGTCGCGGGGGGGCCAGCGAGACCCAGTACTTC. It specifies CASSRGGASETQYF.

This chain connects TRBV19 to TRBJ1-5, with TRBD1 identical over 12 bases. CDR1 is LNHDA, CDR2 SQIVND, per germline (reference sequence). Germline trimming cut 2 bases from V and 0 bases from J; bases unmatched to any gene: 8. This CDR3 spans 19 amino acids. This chain's CDR3 is CASSILGDRGPYSNQPQHF. CDR3 nucleotides: TGTGCCAGTAGTATACTTGGGGACAGGGGGCCTTATAGCAATCAGCCCCAGCATTTT.

CDR3 residues: CASNRRGEGTGELFF. The CDR3 nucleotides are TGTGCCAGCAACAGGCGGGGGGAGGGCACCGGGGAGCTGTTTTTT. The chain is built from TRBV7-9 and TRBJ2-2; 8 bases are shared with TRBD2. This CDR3 is 15 amino acids long. Trimming removed 7 bases from V and 4 bases from J; junction bases left unmatched: 8. Germline CDR1 and CDR2: SEHNR and FQNEAQ (reference sequence).

V is TRBV2 and J is TRBJ1-5; D is unresolved. Trimming took off 5 bases at V and 4 bases at J, with 9 bases between the two ends. The CDR3 is 13 residues long. Germline V gene sequence: CDR1 SNHLY, CDR2 FYNNEI. CDR3 amino acids: CASSREGNQPQHF. In DNA form, the CDR3 reads TGTGCCAGCAGTAGGGAAGGGAATCAGCCCCAGCATTTT.

This chain joins TRBV5-4 and TRBJ1-2; D is unclear. Germline loops: CDR1 SGHNT, CDR2 YYREEE (reference sequence). V shed 0 bases and J shed 7 bases, with 16 bases lying between them. The CDR3 is 15 residues long. CDR3 sequence: CASSLVGSTGGGYTF. DNA of the CDR3: TGTGCCAGCAGCTTGGTAGGGTCTACTGGAGGTGGCTACACCTTC. Drawing the rest from reference TRBV5-4 and TRBJ1-2, the complete variable domain is ETGVTQSPTHLIKTRGQQVTLRCSSQSGHNTVSWYQQALGQGPQFIFQYYREEENGRGNFPPRFSGLQFPNYSSELNVNALELDDSALYLCASSLVGSTGGGYTFGSGTRLTVV.

The genes are TRBV18 and TRBJ2-5; 10 nucleotides match TRBD1. This CDR3 has 17 residues. The V gene's germline CDR1 is KGHSH and CDR2 LQKENI. With 5 bases clipped from V and 5 bases from J, the junction kept 14 bases outside the gene matches. The DNA for the CDR3 is TGTGCCAGCTCAACGCGCACCGGGACAGGGGCTTCGGAGACCCAGTACTTC. Amino acid sequence: CASSTRTGTGASETQYF.

This sequence joins TRBV18 and TRBJ1-1, with unresolved D. Trimming stripped 2 bases from V and 1 base from J, with 11 bases between. The CDR3 runs to 15 residues. The V gene's germline CDR1 is KGHSH and CDR2 LQKENI. CDR3 residues: CASSPLGGKNTEAFF. CDR3 nucleotide sequence: TGTGCCAGCTCACCATTGGGCGGGAAGAACACTGAAGCTTTCTTT.

This clone came up once. The chain employs TRBV5-4 and TRBJ2-3; 8 nucleotides agree with TRBD2. Germline CDR1 reads SGHNT; CDR2 reads YYREEE (reference sequence). CDR3 length: 16 residues. Trimming at V came to 4 bases and at J to 2 bases, leaving 9 bases not matched to a gene. The CDR3 spells CASSPIAGSYTDTQYF. In DNA form, the CDR3 reads TGTGCCAGCAGCCCAATAGCGGGGTCCTACACAGATACGCAGTATTTT. The full variable domain, its missing parts supplied by reference TRBV5-4 and TRBJ2-3, is ETGVTQSPTHLIKTRGQQVTLRCSSQSGHNTVSWYQQALGQGPQFIFQYYREEENGRGNFPPRFSGLQFPNYSSELNVNALELDDSALYLCASSPIAGSYTDTQYFGPGTRLTVL.

The chain is built from TRBV29-1 and TRBJ1-1; D remains unclear. CDR3 length: 12 residues. Per the germline V gene, CDR1 is SQVTM and CDR2 is ANQGSEA. The DNA of the CDR3 is TGCATCGGGCAGGAGCCGAACACTGAAGCTTTCTTT. Its protein is CIGQEPNTEAFF.

This chain connects TRBV2 to TRBJ1-5; no definite D call. The germline gives CDR1 SNHLY, CDR2 FYNNEI. Trimming took off 2 bases at V and 4 bases at J, with 9 bases between the two ends. The CDR3 contains 14 residues. The CDR3 protein is CASSESGENQPQHF. Here the CDR3 DNA reads TGTGCCAGCAGTGAATCGGGAGAGAATCAGCCCCAGCATTTT.

The chain is built from TRBV7-9 and TRBJ2-2, with 7 nucleotides matching TRBD2. The CDR3 covers 15 residues. V gave up 8 bases and J gave up 5 bases; unmatched junction bases: 11. CDR1 and CDR2 from the germline V gene are SEHNR and FQNEAQ (reference sequence). The CDR3 sequence is CASRSALASTGELFF. The CDR3 bases are TGTGCCAGCCGGAGCGCACTAGCGTCTACCGGGGAGCTGTTTTTT. The full variable domain, rest sourced from reference TRBV7-9 and TRBJ2-2, is DTGVSQNPRHKITKRGQNVTFRCDPISEHNRLYWYRQTLGQGPEFLTYFQNEAQLEKSRLLSDRFSAERPKGSFSTLEIQRTEQGDSAMYLCASRSALASTGELFFGEGSRLTVL.

The rearrangement uses TRBV19 and TRBJ1-3, with 11 bases fitting TRBD1. This CDR3 spans 13 amino acids. The trim removed 11 bases at V and 2 bases at J, leaving 2 bases unmatched. Germline V CDR1 and CDR2: LNHDA, SQIVND (reference sequence). The chain's CDR3 is CASGQGAGNTIYF. DNA of the CDR3: TGTGCCTCGGGACAGGGGGCTGGAAACACCATATATTTT.

The chain employs TRBV27 and TRBJ1-1; the D is unclear. The CDR3 spans 13 residues. The germline V gene has CDR1 MNHEY and CDR2 SMNVEV (reference sequence). The ends were cut back, 6 bases at V and 0 bases at J, with 8 bases in the middle. The CDR3 region is CASRGRVNTEAFF. Here the CDR3 DNA reads TGTGCCAGCAGGGGGAGGGTGAACACTGAAGCTTTCTTT.